This T cell receptor beta chain emerged from a study of T cells in Graves' hyperthyroidism and ophthalmopathy. Of note for this clonotype: Its matching antigen is unknown.

V was clipped by 0 bases and J by 8 bases, with 19 bases between them. The germline gives CDR1 DFQATT, CDR2 SNEGSKA (reference sequence). This CDR3 comprises 16 residues. Those with hyperthyroidism were 18 to 65 years old, newly diagnosed, and ill for under 2 months. Broader study findings: Blood held most thyroid clonotypes expanded above 0.001 frequency.

RNA transcripts gave rise to amplified TCR beta CDR3 regions. First-round RT-PCR of the TCR CDR3 relied on the HTBI primer set. TCRdb passed the multiplex PCR reads through MiXCR, listing each CDR3 protein once. The sample lists under 400,000 distinct CDR3 sequences; 15% to 20% were seen once. Sequencing input: blood. The chain couples TRBV20-1 to TRBJ1-4, with a weak D call TRBD1 (5 bases). The TCR comes from a woman between 50 and 59 years old with Graves' hyperthyroidism. CDR3 coding DNA: TGCAGTGCTAGAGACCCCGTGGGGCATACCCTCGAAAAACTGTTTTTT. Amino acid sequence: CSARDPVGHTLEKLFF.